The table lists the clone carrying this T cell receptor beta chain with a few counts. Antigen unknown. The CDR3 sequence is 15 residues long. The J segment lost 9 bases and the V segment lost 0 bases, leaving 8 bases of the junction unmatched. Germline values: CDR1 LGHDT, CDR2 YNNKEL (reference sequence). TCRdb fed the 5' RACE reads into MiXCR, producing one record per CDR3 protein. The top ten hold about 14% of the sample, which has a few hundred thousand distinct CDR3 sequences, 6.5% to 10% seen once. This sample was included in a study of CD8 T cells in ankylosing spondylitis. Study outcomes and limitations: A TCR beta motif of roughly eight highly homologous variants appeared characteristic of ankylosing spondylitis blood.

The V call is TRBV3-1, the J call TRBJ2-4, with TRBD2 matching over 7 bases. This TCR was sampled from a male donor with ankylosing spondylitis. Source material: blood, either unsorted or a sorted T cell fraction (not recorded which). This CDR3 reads CASSQDRLAGTIQYF. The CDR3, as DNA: TGTGCCAGCAGCCAAGATCGACTAGCAGGTACCATTCAGTACTTC.